The T cell receptor beta chain under discussion was sequenced for a study of shared clonotypes between healthy human individuals. In the study overall: Researchers drew samples from two women and a few men aged 18 to 49.

Germline V gives CDR1 GTSNPN, CDR2 SVGIG (reference sequence). The length of the CDR3 is 20 residues. Between the trimmed V and J ends, which lost 5 bases and 4 bases, there was a span of 33 bases. Assay used: immunoSEQ multiplex PCR; TCRdb lists only in-frame clones, some missing. The sample has some 900,000 clones; about 80% are singletons. Material: memory CD4+ T cells sorted from blood. Subset specified: CD45RA-negative fraction. The rearrangement uses TRBV30 and TRBJ2-4, with a possible D match to TRBD2 (9 bases). The clonotype originates from a man younger than 35 in good health. The CDR3 nucleotides read TGTGCCTGGGAGAGCCTTAACAGGGGGGTAGCGGGAGCCGCTAAAAACATTCAGTACTTC. It translates to CAWESLNRGVAGAAKNIQYF.